One sample yielded the 20 T cell receptor beta chains listed below, sequenced in a study of T-cell reconstitution after alpha-beta-depleted transplantation in children. The library targeted TCRbeta and was prepared with unique molecular identifiers. TCRdb itself ran the PCR reads through MiXCR, one entry per CDR3 protein. The data hold 200,000 to 300,000 distinct CDR3 sequences, with roughly 26% observed a single time. The sequences come from PBMCs, collected before TCRalphabeta/CD19-depleted stem cell transplant. These receptors were taken from a girl aged 2 to 10 with Fanconi anemia, due to receive a stem cell transplant.

This clonotype came up a few times. The rearrangement uses TRBV7-3 and TRBJ2-1; D call uncertain. This CDR3 is built from 15 residues. Germline loops: CDR1 SGHTA, CDR2 FQGTGA. With 3 bases removed from V and 0 bases from J, the gap between germline ends came to 9 bases. CDR3: CASSFGLGSYNEQFF. The DNA for the CDR3 is TGTGCCAGCAGCTTTGGTCTGGGCTCCTACAATGAGCAGTTCTTC.

The table lists this clonotype with many counts. The rearrangement joins TRBV25-1 to TRBJ1-1; TRBD1 might be the D (5 bases). Germline assignment: CDR1 MGHDK and CDR2 SYGVNS. V was cut by 1 base and J by 10 bases, with 19 bases left in between. This CDR3 has 15 amino acids. CDR3 in amino acids: CASSEFAGHRDGAFF. In DNA form, the CDR3 reads TGTGCCAGCAGTGAATTCGCAGGGCATAGGGACGGAGCTTTCTTT.

This rearrangement joins TRBV6-1 to TRBJ2-5; 11 bases match TRBD2. The CDR3 contains 15 residues. With 5 bases clipped from V and 5 bases from J, the junction kept 7 bases outside the gene matches. Germline V gene lookup returns CDR1 MNHNS and CDR2 SASEGT. The CDR3 region is CASSLSSGGYETQYF. For the CDR3, the DNA is TGTGCCAGCAGTCTCTCTAGCGGGGGGTACGAGACCCAGTACTTC.

This clonotype was counted only a few times. The gene calls are TRBV29-1 and TRBJ2-7; the D gene is possibly TRBD1 (6 bases). CDR3 length: 14 residues. Germline V gene data show CDR1 as SQVTM and CDR2 as ANQGSEA. Trimming left V 3 bases short and J 1 base short, with 13 bases between. In nucleotides, the CDR3 is TGCAGCGTTGAGAGCGGCAGGGGATCCTACGAGCAGTACTTC. The encoded protein is CSVESGRGSYEQYF.

This clonotype was observed a handful of times. This chain links TRBV7-8 with TRBJ2-1; the D gene could be TRBD1 or TRBD2 (6 bases each). V was cut by 2 bases and J by 3 bases, with 14 bases left in between. Germline V gives CDR1 SGHVS, CDR2 FQNEAQ. The CDR3 consists of 16 residues. CDR3 sequence reads: CASSLRPRGDYNEQFF. The DNA for the CDR3 is TGTGCCAGCAGCTTACGACCTAGGGGGGACTACAATGAGCAGTTCTTC.

This clonotype was detected many times. The rearrangement uses TRBV20-1 and TRBJ2-1; D unclear. The germline V and J ends were trimmed by 6 bases and 0 bases, with 15 bases remaining between them. Germline CDR1 reads DFQATT; CDR2 reads SNEGSKA (reference sequence). The CDR3 has 15 amino acids. CDR3 nucleotide sequence: TGCAGTGCAAAGGTTATAAATCACTCCTACAATGAGCAGTTCTTC. This sequence encodes CSAKVINHSYNEQFF.

Many counts were recorded for this clonotype. The gene calls are TRBV6-5 and TRBJ2-7; D gene uncertain. Germline CDR1 and CDR2: MNHEY and SVGAGI. The CDR3 sequence is 11 residues long. Trimming shortened V by 10 bases and J by 3 bases, and 10 bases separated the two germline ends. Here the CDR3 reads CATGRSYEQYF. The CDR3 coding sequence is TGTGCCACAGGCCGCAGCTACGAGCAGTACTTC.

The genes are TRBV5-1 and TRBJ2-2; either TRBD1 or TRBD2 may fit D (5 bases each). The CDR3 covers 11 residues. Germline lookup yields CDR1 SGHRS and CDR2 YFSETQ. V gave up 5 bases and J gave up 6 bases, with 5 bases separating them. The CDR3 protein is CASRGPGELFF. CDR3 nucleotides: TGCGCCAGCAGGGGACCCGGGGAGCTGTTTTTT. The full variable domain, rest sourced from reference TRBV5-1 and TRBJ2-2, is KAGVTQTPRYLIKTRGQQVTLSCSPISGHRSVSWYQQTPGQGLQFLFEYFSETQRNKGNFPGRFSGRQFSNSRSEMNVSTLELGDSALYLCASRGPGELFFGEGSRLTVL.

This clonotype has at least ten counts. CDR3 coding DNA: TGTGCCAGCAGCTTGAATACCGGGACTACCTTATATGAGCAGTTCTTC. Its translation: CASSLNTGTTLYEQFF. The chain combines TRBV5-6 with TRBJ2-1; 7 nucleotides align to TRBD2. Trimming took 1 base from V and 8 from J; bases not matched to a gene: 12. Germline assignment: CDR1 SGHDT and CDR2 YYEEEE. CDR3 length: 16 amino acids.

There are a few counts of this clonotype. The V and J genes are TRBV4-2 and TRBJ1-5, with TRBD1 matching over 9 bases. Germline V lookup: CDR1 LGHNA, CDR2 YNFKEQ. The CDR3 spans 15 residues. V was clipped by 0 bases and J by 4 bases; unmatched bases: 1. CDR3 in amino acids: CASSQEGTGNQPQHF. The CDR3 nucleotides read TGTGCCAGCAGCCAAGAGGGGACAGGGAATCAGCCCCAGCATTTT.

This clonotype was seen ten or more times. The J gene is TRBJ2-3, the V gene TRBV12-3 or TRBV12-4; the D gene is possibly TRBD1 (6 bases). V was trimmed by 10 bases and J by 0 bases, leaving 17 bases between them. This CDR3 comprises 15 residues. CDR3 residues: CAITKWGTSTDTQYF. DNA of the CDR3: TGTGCCATAACAAAGTGGGGGACAAGCACAGATACGCAGTATTTT.

The chain joins TRBV20-1 to TRBJ2-3; D gene unclear. V was shortened by 5 bases and J by 3 bases, with 12 bases between the two germline ends. Germline lookup yields CDR1 DFQATT and CDR2 SNEGSKA (reference sequence). The CDR3 is 13 amino acids. The CDR3 DNA is TGCAGTGCTCCCCTAGGCGGTACAGATACGCAGTATTTT. The encoded protein is CSAPLGGTDTQYF.

The rearrangement links TRBV9 to TRBJ2-1, with 12 bases matching TRBD2. This CDR3 has 20 residues. Germline V gives CDR1 SGDLS, CDR2 YYNGEE. V lost 1 base to trimming and J lost 4 bases; unmatched junction nucleotides: 15. DNA for the CDR3: TGTGCCAGCAGCGTATCCCCCCGGACTAGCGGGGCGTCCCTTTACAATGAGCAGTTCTTC. It encodes CASSVSPRTSGASLYNEQFF.

This clonotype was detected ten times or more. J is TRBJ2-5 and V is TRBV6-5, with 13 bases identical to TRBD2. This CDR3 has 14 residues. Germline V lookup: CDR1 MNHEY, CDR2 SVGAGI. V was pared by 7 bases and J by 6 bases, with 5 bases of the junction left unmatched. The CDR3 is CASTGTSGIQTQYF. CDR3 sequence (DNA): TGTGCCAGCACCGGGACTAGCGGGATACAGACCCAGTACTTC.

This clonotype was counted many times. This rearrangement joins TRBV9 to TRBJ2-7; D is unresolved. Trimming removed 0 bases at V and 3 bases at J, with 10 bases between. The CDR3 runs to 14 residues. From germline, CDR1 is SGDLS and CDR2 YYNGEE. This CDR3 reads CASSVEPTDYEQYF. The DNA for the CDR3 is TGTGCCAGCAGCGTAGAACCCACCGACTACGAGCAGTACTTC.

The chain links TRBV10-3 to TRBJ1-2; the match to TRBD1 covers 10 bases. The CDR3 has 14 residues. Germline V gene sequence: CDR1 ENHRY, CDR2 SYGVKD. The ends lost 5 bases at V and 8 bases at J; junction bases unmatched: 8. The CDR3 spells CAISPRQGAGGYTF. CDR3 DNA sequence: TGTGCCATCAGTCCGAGACAGGGGGCAGGAGGCTACACCTTC.

The CDR3 sequence: CSASKEQETQYF. In DNA form, the CDR3 reads TGCAGTGCTAGTAAAGAGCAAGAGACCCAGTACTTC. The chain joins TRBV20-1 to TRBJ2-5; D is unclear. This CDR3 is 12 amino acids long. The germline gives CDR1 DFQATT, CDR2 SNEGSKA (reference sequence). Trimming cost V 3 bases and J 2 bases, with 7 bases left between them.

The table lists this clonotype with many counts. The V call is TRBV10-3, the J call TRBJ2-1; D is undetermined. The CDR3 spans 12 residues. Per the germline V gene, CDR1 is ENHRY and CDR2 is SYGVKD. V lost 4 bases and J lost 3, with 4 bases in between. The CDR3 DNA is TGTGCCATCAGTGGGGACTACAATGAGCAGTTCTTC. Translating gives CAISGDYNEQFF.

The V gene is TRBV5-1, the J gene TRBJ2-5; D call uncertain. The CDR3 extends over 12 amino acids. CDR1 and CDR2 (germline): SGHRS, YFSETQ. V shed 4 bases and J shed 5 bases, with 9 bases lying between them. The CDR3 is CASSPVGETQYF. Written as DNA, the CDR3 is TGCGCCAGCAGCCCGGTTGGTGAGACCCAGTACTTC.

The table lists this clonotype with many counts. The chain employs TRBV20-1 and TRBJ2-7; D is perhaps TRBD2 (6 bases). This CDR3 comprises 16 residues. The V gene lost 1 base and the J gene lost 0 bases, with 16 bases spanning the gap. The V gene's germline CDR1 is DFQATT and CDR2 SNEGSKA (reference sequence). CDR3 region: CSARGPRDSHSYEQYF. The CDR3 DNA follows: TGCAGTGCTAGAGGCCCCCGGGACTCCCACTCCTACGAGCAGTACTTC.